This T cell receptor (beta chain) was sequenced during a study of shared T cell receptors in the human thymus. The CDR3 sequence is 14 residues long. The germline V gene encodes CDR1 MRHNA and CDR2 SNTAGT. The V end lost 6 bases, the J end lost 0 bases, and 10 bases lay between the germline ends. Clones were sequenced by immunoSEQ multiplex PCR, and TCRdb holds only the in-frame ones, with some missing. The sample yields under 850,000 clones, 88% seen once. The data were also submitted as part of a second study, on human thymus T cells. That publication notes: The source of the thymus tissue was resections taken during corrective heart surgery.

This receptor was obtained from a boy less than two years old with a congenital heart defect. Sequencing used thymocytes. The chain recombines TRBV6-4 with TRBJ2-3, with D maybe TRBD2 (6 bases). The CDR3 here is CASSSGGSTDTQYF. The CDR3 region has the DNA TGTGCCAGCAGCTCTGGGGGGAGCACAGATACGCAGTATTTT.